Below are 8 T cell receptor beta chains sequenced from a single sample in a study of cytomegalovirus exposure and HLA in healthy donors. This PCR relied on a set of 60 Vbeta primers and 13 Jbeta primers. Produced via immunoSEQ multiplex PCR; TCRdb's table is partial and in-frame only. Among fewer than 70,000 clones listed, about 70% were seen once. Material: PBMCs. The source is a woman in her 30s in good health and CMV-seronegative.

This clone has just a few counts. J is TRBJ2-5 and V is TRBV4-1; 14 nucleotides match TRBD2. This CDR3 comprises 18 residues. From germline, CDR1 is MGHRA and CDR2 YSYEKL. The trim removed 1 base at V and 4 bases at J, leaving 8 bases unmatched. CDR3 in DNA: TGCGCCAGCAGCCAAGTCGGGTGGGGACTAGCGGGGGCAGAGACCCAGTACTTC. Translated, it gives CASSQVGWGLAGAETQYF.

V is TRBV7-3 and J is TRBJ2-7; D may be TRBD2 (6 bases). The CDR3 runs 12 residues. Germline CDR1 is SGHTA and CDR2 is FQGTGA. The germline V and J ends were trimmed by 5 bases and 4 bases, with 9 bases remaining between them. CDR3 in amino acids: CASSQAGYEQYF. The CDR3 coding sequence is TGTGCCAGCAGCCAGGCGGGGTACGAGCAGTACTTC.

The chain carries TRBV27 and TRBJ2-3; 9 positions match TRBD2. Germline CDR1 MNHEY, CDR2 SMNVEV (reference sequence). This CDR3 has 17 residues. With 6 bases clipped from V and 0 bases from J, the junction kept 10 bases outside the gene matches. The CDR3 DNA sequence: TGTGCCAGCAGCGGGCGGCTGAGCGGGGGGAGCACAGATACGCAGTATTTT. Encoded protein: CASSGRLSGGSTDTQYF.

The gene calls are TRBV9 and TRBJ2-3; 10 nucleotides agree with TRBD2. The CDR3 consists of 18 residues. Per germline, CDR1 SGDLS and CDR2 YYNGEE. V shed 0 bases, J shed 2 bases, and the junction held 9 bases outside the gene matches. CDR3 bases: TGTGCCAGCAGCGTAGCGGCTAGCGGGGGAGTCCCCACAGATACGCAGTATTTT. Protein: CASSVAASGGVPTDTQYF. The whole variable domain, remainder taken from reference TRBV9 and TRBJ2-3, is DSGVTQTPKHLITATGQRVTLRCSPRSGDLSVYWYQQSLDQGLQFLIQYYNGEERAKGNILERFSAQQFPDLHSELNLSSLELGDSALYFCASSVAASGGVPTDTQYFGPGTRLTVL.

This chain joins TRBV15 and TRBJ1-2; D is possibly TRBD1 (5 bases). CDR1 is LNHNV and CDR2 is YYDKDF in the germline V gene (reference sequence). V gave up 0 bases and J gave up 5 bases, with 16 bases separating them. This CDR3 contains 16 residues. The CDR3 region is CATSRDGRGAEYGYTF. The CDR3 coding sequence is TGTGCCACCAGCAGAGATGGGAGGGGTGCTGAGTATGGCTACACCTTC.

This clone has just a few counts. The V gene is TRBV27, the J gene TRBJ2-7, with D tentatively TRBD2 (5 bases). V lost 6 bases and J lost 0, with 12 bases in between. The CDR3 runs to 14 residues. The germline gives CDR1 MNHEY, CDR2 SMNVEV (reference sequence). For the CDR3, the DNA is TGTGCCAGCAGCGCGGGCAGTAGCTCCTACGAGCAGTACTTC. It translates to CASSAGSSSYEQYF.

This clone has only a few counts. Other DNA sequences in the same sample also yield this CDR3. V usage is TRBV27 and J usage is TRBJ1-6; D gene uncertain. V was cut by 6 bases and J by 1 base, with 10 bases left in between. From germline, CDR1 is MNHEY and CDR2 SMNVEV (reference sequence). The CDR3 is made up of 15 amino acids. The CDR3: CASRSRGSYNSPLHF. For the CDR3, the DNA is TGTGCCAGCAGATCACGGGGTTCCTATAATTCACCCCTCCACTTT.

This clone has just a few counts. V usage is TRBV28 and J usage is TRBJ2-3; perhaps TRBD2 as D (8 bases). With 5 bases removed from V and 6 bases from J, the gap between germline ends came to 36 bases. The CDR3 consists of 21 residues. CDR1 and CDR2 from the germline V gene are MDHEN and SYDVKM. CDR3 bases: TGTGCCAGCAGTGCCAGCGGGGGACAGCCGGGCACAGATACCGTCAAGGATACGCAGTATTTT. Translation gives CASSASGGQPGTDTVKDTQYF.